The clone carrying this T cell receptor (beta chain) was counted ten times or more. Its specificity is not known. The TCR beta CDR3 regions underwent amplification from RNA transcripts. A first-round RT-PCR used HTBI primers, followed by a second-round multiplex PCR. TCRdb reanalysed the multiplex PCR reads using MiXCR and keeps one entry per CDR3 protein. The sample has roughly 350,000 distinct CDR3 sequences, approximately 17% seen once. J gave up 3 bases and V 6 bases, and 11 bases lay outside the gene matches. Germline V gene data show CDR1 as MGHDK and CDR2 as SYGVNS. The CDR3 is 15 amino acids. Hyperthyroidism counted as stable given no ophthalmopathy within 18 months of follow-up. Certain patients were not enrolled. These were patients with other autoimmune diseases, uncontrolled infections, pregnancy or lactation. The data belong to a study of Graves' ophthalmopathy and Graves' hyperthyroidism. Overall study findings and caveats: Most thyroid clonotypes with frequency above 0.001 were detected in blood too.

This rearrangement joins TRBV25-1 to TRBJ2-7, with 7 bases lining up with TRBD1. The sequenced sample was peripheral blood. The clonotype originates from an adult woman with stable Graves' hyperthyroidism. The CDR3: CASSGSPGQSYEQYF. As DNA, the CDR3 is TGTGCCAGCAGCGGAAGTCCGGGACAGAGCTACGAGCAGTACTTC.